These 17 T cell receptor beta chains came from one sample sequenced in a study of cytomegalovirus exposure and HLA in healthy donors. Data came from immunoSEQ multiplex PCR; TCRdb stores just in-frame clones and leaves some out. The sample contains some 240,000 clones, approximately 83% of which appear only once. Source material: PBMCs. All receptors come from a young woman in good health and CMV-seropositive.

V gene TRBV30 combines with J gene TRBJ2-7, with D possibly TRBD1 on 5 matching bases. This CDR3 comprises 14 residues. Trimming cost V 3 bases and J 9 bases, with 21 bases left between them. Germline V lookup: CDR1 GTSNPN, CDR2 SVGIG (reference sequence). The CDR3 nucleotides are TGTGCCTGGAGGGTACAAGGGGCCCCTGGTGGGCAGTACTTC. It is translated as CAWRVQGAPGGQYF.

The V gene is TRBV19, the J gene TRBJ1-4, with a tentative D call TRBD1 (5 bases). The CDR3 extends over 15 amino acids. Germline lookup yields CDR1 LNHDA and CDR2 SQIVND (reference sequence). Between the trimmed V and J ends, which lost 5 bases and 2 bases, there was a span of 12 bases. The CDR3 loop reads CASSVGGNTNEKLFF. The CDR3 coding sequence is TGTGCCAGTAGTGTGGGGGGGAACACTAATGAAAAACTGTTTTTT.

Note on this clone: Its ends do not fully match the called genes, so a read error is possible. The chain couples TRBV9 to TRBJ1-2; D possibly corresponds to TRBD1 (6 bases). Germline CDR1 and CDR2: SGDLS and YYNGEE. The CDR3 length is 13 residues. Here the CDR3 DNA reads TGTGCCAGCAGGCCGGGACCAGGGGAGTTGTTGCAATTC. The encoded protein is CASRPGPGELLQF.

The chain has TRBV6-5 and TRBJ2-3; 9 bases agree with TRBD1. Germline lookup yields CDR1 MNHEY and CDR2 SVGAGI. The CDR3 spans 15 residues. V shed 2 bases and J 4 bases; nucleotides not matched to a gene: 4. The CDR3 coding sequence is TGTGCCAGCAGTTACCGGGACAGGGAAGCAGATACGCAGTATTTT. Translating it yields CASSYRDREADTQYF.

V gene TRBV14 combines with J gene TRBJ2-1; 7 positions agree with TRBD2. V lost 5 bases and J lost 1; bases outside the gene matches: 5. The CDR3 spans 15 residues. Germline lookup yields CDR1 SGHDN and CDR2 FVKESK. This chain's CDR3 is CASSNTSESYNEQFF. The DNA for the CDR3 is TGTGCCAGCAGCAACACTAGCGAATCCTACAATGAGCAGTTCTTC.

V is TRBV27 and J is TRBJ2-2; possibly TRBD1 for D (6 bases). V lost 10 bases and J 5 bases, leaving 23 bases between the germline ends. CDR1 is MNHEY and CDR2 is SMNVEV in the germline V gene (reference sequence). This CDR3 contains 16 residues. CDR3 sequence (DNA): TGTGCCACCTACTACTCAGGGACACCTCCAACCGGGGAGCTGTTTTTT. It yields the protein CATYYSGTPPTGELFF.

This clone occurred once. The CDR3 loop is CASSLEARWYEQYF. The CDR3 nucleotides are TGTGCCAGCAGTTTAGAGGCTCGGTGGTACGAGCAGTACTTC. This rearrangement joins TRBV27 to TRBJ2-7; no firm D call. V was pared by 2 bases and J by 4 bases, with 12 bases between. The germline V gene encodes CDR1 MNHEY and CDR2 SMNVEV (reference sequence). This CDR3 comprises 14 residues.

This clone is a singleton in its sample. The gene calls are TRBV28 and TRBJ2-7, with 10 bases identical to TRBD1. Looked up from germline, CDR1 is MDHEN and CDR2 is SYDVKM. J was trimmed by 6 bases and V by 6 bases; bases with no gene match: 5. There are 13 residues in the CDR3. The CDR3 here is CASSAGQGSEQYF. The CDR3 DNA sequence: TGTGCCAGCAGCGCGGGACAGGGGAGCGAGCAGTACTTC.

The chain employs TRBV25-1 and TRBJ2-7; 10 nucleotides match TRBD1. Germline V gene data show CDR1 as MGHDK and CDR2 as SYGVNS. The ends lost 9 bases at V and 4 bases at J; junction bases unmatched: 9. The CDR3 loop spans 14 amino acids. CDR3 loop: CARYRQGASYEQYF. CDR3 coding DNA: TGTGCCAGGTATAGACAGGGGGCTTCTTACGAGCAGTACTTC.

The sample holds a few counts of this clone. The chain is built from TRBV5-1 and TRBJ2-7; 7 bases align to TRBD1. Germline V lookup: CDR1 SGHRS, CDR2 YFSETQ. V shed 4 bases, J shed 6 bases, and the junction held 7 bases outside the gene matches. There are 13 residues in the CDR3. The CDR3 DNA reads TGCGCCAGCAGCCGAGGGACAGAACTCGAGCAGTACTTC. Residues: CASSRGTELEQYF.

The rearrangement uses TRBV18 and TRBJ2-7, with D perhaps matching TRBD1 (7 bases). CDR3 length equals 14 residues. Germline CDR1 and CDR2: KGHSH and LQKENI. Trimming pared 3 bases from V and 2 bases from J, leaving 11 bases between. In nucleotides, the CDR3 is TGTGCCAGCTCACCTGCGGGACAGACCTACGAGCAGTACTTC. Translating gives CASSPAGQTYEQYF.

The chain combines TRBV7-9 with TRBJ2-7, with D perhaps matching TRBD2 (6 bases). CDR3 length: 16 residues. Trimming shortened V by 2 bases and J by 4 bases, and 18 bases separated the two germline ends. Germline loops: CDR1 SEHNR, CDR2 FQNEAQ (reference sequence). CDR3 loop: CASSLFPGDWKYEQYF. CDR3 bases: TGTGCCAGCAGCTTATTCCCGGGGGACTGGAAGTACGAGCAGTACTTC.

J is TRBJ1-2 and V is TRBV2, with D possibly TRBD1 on 6 matching bases. Between the trimmed V and J ends, which lost 7 bases and 12 bases, there was a span of 15 bases. Germline V CDR1 and CDR2: SNHLY, FYNNEI. This CDR3 is 11 amino acids long. CDR3 residues: CASTYTGWNTF. CDR3 bases: TGTGCCAGCACATATACAGGGTGGAACACCTTC.

This clone was seen once. V is TRBV7-9 and J is TRBJ2-2; 11 nucleotides align to TRBD2. The V gene's germline CDR1 is SEHNR and CDR2 FQNEAQ (reference sequence). V shed 8 bases, J shed 2 bases, and the junction held 7 bases outside the gene matches. The CDR3 is 16 amino acids. The CDR3 region has the DNA TGTGCCAGCGGGGTAGCGGGAGGGTCAAACACCGGGGAGCTGTTTTTT. Its translation is CASGVAGGSNTGELFF. Variable domain in full (rest from reference TRBV7-9 and TRBJ2-2): DTGVSQNPRHKITKRGQNVTFRCDPISEHNRLYWYRQTLGQGPEFLTYFQNEAQLEKSRLLSDRFSAERPKGSFSTLEIQRTEQGDSAMYLCASGVAGGSNTGELFFGEGSRLTVL.

V usage is TRBV5-6 and J usage is TRBJ1-1; 8 bases fit TRBD1. Germline lookup yields CDR1 SGHDT and CDR2 YYEEEE. This CDR3 is 18 amino acids long. V dropped 4 bases and J dropped 4; count of bases not matched to a gene: 18. CDR3 region: CASSPIGDRQNIGTEAFF. In nucleotides, the CDR3 is TGTGCCAGCAGCCCTATCGGGGACAGGCAAAATATAGGCACTGAAGCTTTCTTT.

The rearrangement links TRBV28 to TRBJ2-1; 13 bases are shared with TRBD2. In germline, CDR1 is MDHEN, CDR2 SYDVKM. The trim removed 3 bases at V and 4 bases at J, leaving 6 bases unmatched. There are 17 residues in the CDR3. The CDR3 sequence: CASSFWTSGSRYNEQFF. Here the CDR3 DNA reads TGTGCCAGCAGTTTTTGGACTAGCGGGAGCCGATACAATGAGCAGTTCTTC.

This clone has a single count. This rearrangement joins TRBV4-1 to TRBJ2-1, with D hard to call. This CDR3 comprises 17 residues. Trimming cost V 1 base and J 4 bases, with 17 bases left between them. From germline, CDR1 is MGHRA and CDR2 YSYEKL. CDR3 DNA sequence: TGCGCCAGCAGCCAAGCCCCGAGATCGCGCGGATACAATGAGCAGTTCTTC. Protein product: CASSQAPRSRGYNEQFF.